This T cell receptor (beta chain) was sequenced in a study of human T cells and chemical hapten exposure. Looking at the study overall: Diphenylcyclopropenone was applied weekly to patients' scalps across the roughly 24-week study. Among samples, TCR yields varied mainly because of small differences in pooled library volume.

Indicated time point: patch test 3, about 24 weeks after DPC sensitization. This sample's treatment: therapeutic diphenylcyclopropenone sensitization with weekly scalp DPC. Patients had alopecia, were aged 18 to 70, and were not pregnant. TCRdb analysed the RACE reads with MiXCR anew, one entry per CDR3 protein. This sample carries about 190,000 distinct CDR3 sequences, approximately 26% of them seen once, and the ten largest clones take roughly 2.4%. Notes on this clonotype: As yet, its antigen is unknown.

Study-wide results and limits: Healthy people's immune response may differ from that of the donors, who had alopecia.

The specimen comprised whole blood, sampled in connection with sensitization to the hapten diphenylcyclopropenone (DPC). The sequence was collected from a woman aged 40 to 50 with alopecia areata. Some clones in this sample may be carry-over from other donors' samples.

Here the CDR3 DNA reads TGTGCTAGTGGTGCCGGGACAGGGCGCCAAGAGACCCAGTACTTC. Protein: CASGAGTGRQETQYF. The chain links TRBV12-5 to TRBJ2-5, with TRBD1 matching 9 bases. CDR3 size: 15 residues. Germline values: CDR1 LGHNT, CDR2 FRNRAP. The J segment lost 1 base and the V segment lost 5 bases, leaving 5 bases of the junction unmatched.